This paragraph covers one T cell receptor (beta chain) sequence. Its specificity is not known. The entry originates in a study of OX40 agonist ivuxolimab in advanced cancers. Study-level background: Dose-escalation subjects each had hepatocellular carcinoma, melanoma, renal cell or head and neck cancer.

The table came from immunoSEQ multiplex PCR; TCRdb's copy has only in-frame clones and leaves some out. The table lists 60,000 to 70,000 clones, under 85% of them singletons. Study-level points and caveats: The antigen specificity of the peripheral T cells (those that were expanded) was not determined.

V lost 1 base to trimming and J lost 2 bases, with 11 bases between them. The CDR3 runs 15 residues. Germline-derived CDR1 and CDR2 are MNHEY and SMNVEV (reference sequence). This receptor was taken from an adult with an advanced solid tumor such as melanoma, head and neck, liver or kidney cancer. The V and J genes are TRBV27 and TRBJ2-5; perhaps TRBD2 as D (6 bases). The specimen comprised CD4+ or CD8+ T cells sorted from blood, sampled in a trial of the OX40 agonist ivuxolimab. CDR3: CASSLWVAGQETQYF. DNA for the CDR3: TGTGCCAGCAGTTTATGGGTTGCGGGGCAAGAGACCCAGTACTTC.